The present TCR beta chain was sequenced within a study of cytomegalovirus exposure and HLA in healthy donors. General study findings and limits: Links to common viral pathogens appeared, in a later analysis, for several of the most significant clusters. What TCR beta sequences reportedly achieved was accurate prediction of HLA-A and HLA-B alleles in most subjects.

As concerns this clone: The antigen remains unidentified.

The V end lost 5 bases, the J end lost 3 bases, and 13 bases lay between the germline ends. This CDR3 has 14 residues. Germline lookup yields CDR1 SGHTA and CDR2 FQGNSA. The primer mix had 60 Vbeta and 13 Jbeta primers. This table comes from immunoSEQ multiplex PCR, and its TCRdb copy is limited to in-frame clones, with some not included. The sample lists roughly 200,000 clones; 75% to 85% were seen once. The chain has TRBV7-2 and TRBJ1-2, with D maybe TRBD1 (5 bases). The TCR sequence derives from a woman aged 55 to 70 in good health and CMV-seropositive. Sequences were obtained from PBMCs. CDR3 amino acids: CASSPGGGHYGYTF. The DNA of the CDR3 is TGTGCCAGCAGCCCCGGGGGTGGGCACTATGGCTACACCTTC.